One sample yielded the 4 T cell receptor beta chains listed below, sequenced in a study of blood T cell repertoires in COVID-19. Profiling relied on immunoSEQ multiplex PCR, and the TCRdb table lists in-frame clones only, not all of them. Among 150,000 to 200,000 clones, roughly 83% were seen once, and the ten largest hold 11% to 15%. The specimen was peripheral blood. Source of these receptors: a man younger than 35 with active or convalescent COVID-19.

This chain links TRBV18 with TRBJ2-4, with 7 bases matching TRBD2. This CDR3 contains 16 residues. Germline trimming cut 0 bases from V and 0 bases from J; bases unmatched to any gene: 2. Germline CDR1 KGHSH, CDR2 LQKENI. The CDR3 nucleotides are TGTGCCAGCTCACCACCCGGCGGGGGAGCCAAAAACATTCAGTACTTC. It translates to CASSPPGGGAKNIQYF.

This clone was recorded only once. The chain couples TRBV2 to TRBJ2-7; 8 nucleotides match TRBD1. This CDR3 is 14 amino acids long. Germline-derived CDR1 and CDR2 are SNHLY and FYNNEI. With V trimmed by 4 bases and J by 5 bases, 7 bases remained unmatched. In nucleotides, the CDR3 is TGTGCCAGCAGTGTGCTCAGGGGGCCCCACGAGCAGTACTTC. This sequence encodes CASSVLRGPHEQYF.

This sequence joins TRBV24-1 and TRBJ2-1; D unclear. CDR3 length: 13 amino acids. The V end lost 10 bases, the J end lost 1 base, and 10 bases lay between the germline ends. Germline values: CDR1 KGHDR, CDR2 SFDVKD. This CDR3 is CATSMGSYNEQFF. Here the CDR3 DNA reads TGTGCCACTAGCATGGGTTCCTACAATGAGCAGTTCTTC.

This rearrangement joins TRBV13 to TRBJ1-6; D possibly corresponds to TRBD1 (6 bases). Trimming removed 3 bases at V and 2 bases at J, with 8 bases between. The length of the CDR3 is 15 residues. The germline V gene has CDR1 PRHDT and CDR2 FYEKMQ (reference sequence). The CDR3 DNA reads TGTGCCAGCAGCTTTAACAGGGCCTATAATTCACCCCTCCACTTT. Translating it yields CASSFNRAYNSPLHF.